These 21 T cell receptor beta chains originate from one sample sequenced in a study of blood T cell repertoires in COVID-19. Only in-frame clones appear in the TCRdb table, and some are missing; sequencing was by immunoSEQ multiplex PCR. Altogether roughly 80,000 clones are present, over 75% being singletons, with the ten largest covering approximately 12%. Material for sequencing was peripheral blood. The receptors were gathered from an older man with acute or convalescent COVID-19.

This chain's CDR3 is CASASQGDTQYF. DNA of the CDR3: TGTGCCAGCGCGTCACAGGGAGATACGCAGTATTTT. The chain is built from TRBV6-5 and TRBJ2-3, with D perhaps TRBD1 (6 bases). The CDR3 runs 12 residues. Trimming cost V 8 bases and J 5 bases, with 11 bases left between them. From germline, CDR1 is MNHEY and CDR2 SVGAGI.

The chain recombines TRBV13 with TRBJ1-6, with D perhaps TRBD1 (6 bases). Between the trimmed V and J ends, which lost 5 bases and 2 bases, there was a span of 16 bases. Germline CDR1 and CDR2: PRHDT and FYEKMQ (reference sequence). This CDR3 is 17 amino acids long. The chain's CDR3 is CASSPYQGNAYNSPLHF. CDR3 sequence (DNA): TGTGCCAGCAGCCCCTACCAGGGGAACGCCTATAATTCACCCCTCCACTTT.

The chain couples TRBV4-2 to TRBJ2-5; D may be TRBD2 (6 bases). This CDR3 is built from 15 residues. CDR1 and CDR2 from the germline V gene are LGHNA and YNFKEQ. Trimming took 0 bases from V and 3 from J, leaving 11 bases between them. The CDR3 region is CASSQDLGGKETQYF. CDR3 in DNA: TGTGCCAGCAGCCAAGATCTGGGCGGGAAAGAGACCCAGTACTTC.

The chain combines TRBV7-3 with TRBJ2-3, with 13 bases lining up with TRBD2. Germline assignment: CDR1 SGHTA and CDR2 FQGTGA. Germline trimming cut 5 bases from V and 4 bases from J; bases unmatched to any gene: 6. The CDR3 loop spans 16 amino acids. The CDR3 loop reads CASSKLAGGHADTQYF. Here the CDR3 DNA reads TGTGCCAGCAGCAAACTAGCGGGGGGGCATGCAGATACGCAGTATTTT.

This clone was seen once. This chain uses TRBV7-9 with TRBJ1-3; D is unresolved. The CDR3 consists of 15 residues. Trimming cost V 4 bases and J 0 bases, with 10 bases left between them. Germline CDR1 is SEHNR and CDR2 is FQNEAQ (reference sequence). The CDR3 region is CASSSPGSSGNTIYF. The CDR3 bases are TGTGCCAGCAGCTCCCCGGGGAGCTCTGGAAACACCATATATTTT. Drawing the rest from reference TRBV7-9 and TRBJ1-3, the complete variable domain is DTGVSQNPRHKITKRGQNVTFRCDPISEHNRLYWYRQTLGQGPEFLTYFQNEAQLEKSRLLSDRFSAERPKGSFSTLEIQRTEQGDSAMYLCASSSPGSSGNTIYFGEGSWLTVV.

The genes are TRBV5-6 and TRBJ1-5, with D possibly TRBD1 on 6 matching bases. V lost 2 bases and J 3 bases, leaving 9 bases between the germline ends. From germline, CDR1 is SGHDT and CDR2 YYEEEE. There are 14 residues in the CDR3. The DNA for the CDR3 is TGTGCCAGCAGCTTTGGACAGACCAATCAGCCCCAGCATTTT. Translated: CASSFGQTNQPQHF.

The chain links TRBV3-1 (or the pseudogene TRBV3-2) to TRBJ1-5; D unclear. CDR1 is LGHDT and CDR2 is YNNKEL in the germline V gene (reference sequence). This CDR3 is 13 amino acids long. Trimming took 3 bases from V and 2 from J, leaving 5 bases between them. The CDR3 is CASSHHGNQPQHF. CDR3 DNA: TGTGCCAGCAGCCATCATGGCAATCAGCCCCAGCATTTT.

The V gene is TRBV18, the J gene TRBJ1-2; 9 positions agree with TRBD1. J was trimmed by 3 bases and V by 3 bases; bases with no gene match: 5. CDR1 and CDR2 (germline): KGHSH, LQKENI. The CDR3 has 15 residues. CDR3 protein: CASSPARTGDYGYTF. In DNA, the CDR3 is TGTGCCAGCTCACCTGCTAGGACAGGGGACTATGGCTACACCTTC. Together with reference TRBV18 and TRBJ1-2, the CDR3 gives the full variable domain: NAGVMQNPRHLVRRRGQEARLRCSPMKGHSHVYWYRQLPEEGLKFMVYLQKENIIDESGMPKERFSAEFPKEGPSILRIQQVVRGDSAAYFCASSPARTGDYGYTFGSGTRLTVV.

Here the CDR3 reads CASSLWTLGEAFF. The CDR3 DNA follows: TGTGCCAGCAGCTTATGGACTCTTGGTGAAGCTTTCTTT. This rearrangement joins TRBV7-8 to TRBJ1-1; no clear D gene. Germline assignment: CDR1 SGHVS and CDR2 FQNEAQ. There are 13 residues in the CDR3. V dropped 2 bases and J dropped 7 bases, with 11 bases sitting between them.

J is TRBJ1-1 and V is TRBV5-1; D might be TRBD1 (5 bases). The CDR3 is made up of 15 amino acids. Germline V gene lookup returns CDR1 SGHRS and CDR2 YFSETQ. Trimming cost V 0 bases and J 0 bases, with 9 bases left between them. CDR3 sequence: CASSLGQIMNTEAFF. The CDR3 DNA sequence: TGCGCCAGCAGCTTGGGACAGATTATGAACACTGAAGCTTTCTTT.

The rearrangement uses TRBV19 and TRBJ2-5; 9 bases match TRBD2. Per the germline V gene, CDR1 is LNHDA and CDR2 is SQIVND (reference sequence). The J segment lost 1 base and the V segment lost 5 bases, leaving 5 bases of the junction unmatched. The CDR3 consists of 15 residues. The CDR3 DNA sequence: TGTGCCAGTAGTCCCCTAGCGGGGAGCCAAGAGACCCAGTACTTC. It codes for CASSPLAGSQETQYF.

This clone has just a few counts. This chain links TRBV7-9 with TRBJ1-5, with D hard to call. Trimming cost V 5 bases and J 7 bases, with 15 bases left between them. This CDR3 contains 14 residues. The V gene's germline CDR1 is SEHNR and CDR2 FQNEAQ (reference sequence). CDR3 in DNA: TGTGCCAGCAGCCTTACGGCGATGGGCCAGCCCCAGCATTTT. Amino acids: CASSLTAMGQPQHF. The variable domain in full, completed from reference TRBV7-9 and TRBJ1-5, reads DTGVSQNPRHKITKRGQNVTFRCDPISEHNRLYWYRQTLGQGPEFLTYFQNEAQLEKSRLLSDRFSAERPKGSFSTLEIQRTEQGDSAMYLCASSLTAMGQPQHFGDGTRLSIL.

The CDR3 loop reads CASSHSGQGSYEQYF. The CDR3 DNA reads TGTGCCAGCAGCCATTCGGGACAGGGCTCCTACGAGCAGTACTTC. The J gene is TRBJ2-7, the V gene TRBV7-8; 9 bases are shared with TRBD1. V lost 5 bases, J lost 0 bases, and 5 bases stayed unmatched. The CDR3 contains 15 residues. Germline CDR1 and CDR2: SGHVS and FQNEAQ.

The CDR3 bases are TGTGCCAGTAGTACAGGGACAGGGGAGGATCAGCCCCAGCATTTT. This translates into CASSTGTGEDQPQHF. V and J are TRBV19 and TRBJ1-5; 10 bases are a match to TRBD1. V trimming: 4 bases; J trimming: 5 bases; junction bases outside the gene matches: 5. The V gene's germline CDR1 is LNHDA and CDR2 SQIVND (reference sequence). The CDR3 loop spans 15 amino acids.

This clone was seen only a few times. V and J are TRBV30 and TRBJ1-2; 8 nucleotides match TRBD1. V lost 3 bases to trimming and J lost 2 bases; unmatched junction nucleotides: 5. The CDR3 totals 14 residues. Germline V gene sequence: CDR1 GTSNPN, CDR2 SVGIG (reference sequence). The CDR3 bases are TGTGCCTGGAGACGTCAGGGGGCGAACTATGGCTACACCTTC. Amino acids: CAWRRQGANYGYTF.

This chain links TRBV5-1 with TRBJ2-1; a possible D gene is TRBD2 (5 bases). Per germline, CDR1 SGHRS and CDR2 YFSETQ. V lost 6 bases and J 1 base, leaving 11 bases between the germline ends. The CDR3 loop spans 14 amino acids. The CDR3 here is CASKERRSYNEQFF. The CDR3 DNA reads as TGCGCCAGCAAAGAGCGGAGGTCCTACAATGAGCAGTTCTTC.

This chain connects TRBV7-6 to TRBJ1-6; possibly TRBD1 for D (6 bases). The CDR3 has 15 residues. V lost 0 bases and J 7 bases, leaving 10 bases between the germline ends. CDR1 SGHVS and CDR2 FNYEAQ come from the germline V gene. In DNA, the CDR3 is TGTGCCAGCAGCTTAGCGCCCCAGGGGAATTCACCCCTCCACTTT. Its translation is CASSLAPQGNSPLHF. Full variable domain (rest looked up from reference TRBV7-6 and TRBJ1-6): GAGVSQSPRYKVTKRGQDVALRCDPISGHVSLYWYRQALGQGPEFLTYFNYEAQQDKSGLPNDRFSAERPEGSISTLTIQRTEQRDSAMYRCASSLAPQGNSPLHFGNGTRLTVT.

The chain has TRBV18 and TRBJ2-2; 8 positions agree with TRBD2. The length of the CDR3 is 15 residues. Losses at the gene ends were 3 bases for V and 1 base for J; bases not matched to a gene: 1. Germline V gene sequence: CDR1 KGHSH, CDR2 LQKENI. Here the CDR3 DNA reads TGTGCCAGCTCACCCACTAGCGGGAACACCGGGGAGCTGTTTTTT. Amino acids: CASSPTSGNTGELFF.

The chain recombines TRBV24-1 with TRBJ1-5; no reliable D call. The V and J ends lost 3 bases and 2 bases respectively, with 13 bases between them. This CDR3 comprises 16 residues. The V gene's germline CDR1 is KGHDR and CDR2 SFDVKD. The CDR3 DNA reads TGTGCCACCAGTGATCCTCGACCGCAGGGCAATCAGCCCCAGCATTTT. Protein product: CATSDPRPQGNQPQHF.

This chain uses TRBV12-3 or TRBV12-4 with TRBJ2-7; TRBD1 aligns across 7 bases. V lost 6 bases, J lost 6 bases, and 5 bases stayed unmatched. The CDR3 covers 12 residues. CDR3 DNA sequence: TGTGCCAGCAGCGCGGACAGGACCGAGCAGTACTTC. The encoded protein is CASSADRTEQYF.

The rearrangement uses TRBV5-1 and TRBJ2-2; a possible D gene is TRBD1 (5 bases). Germline V gene data show CDR1 as SGHRS and CDR2 as YFSETQ. The CDR3 extends over 17 amino acids. Trimming cost V 1 base and J 2 bases, with 15 bases left between them. The CDR3 DNA is TGCGCCAGCAGCTTGCGCCCCGGCGACAGAAACACCGGGGAGCTGTTTTTT. Translated: CASSLRPGDRNTGELFF.